A single sample gave rise to the 25 T cell receptor beta chains below, sequenced in a study of T cells in Graves' hyperthyroidism and ophthalmopathy (dated by TCRdb to the late 2010s). Library generation was performed with multiplex PCR. Sequencing instrument: Illumina HiSeq 2000. The TCR beta CDR3 regions were amplified from RNA transcripts. The first round of RT-PCR for the TCR CDR3 was performed with the HTBI primer set and the Qiagen OneStep RT-PCR kit. TCRdb took the public reads, trimmed them with fastp at Q25, ran MiXCR for clone calling and kept in-frame beta chains. Every CDR3 protein is listed once, alongside the most common genes and DNA of its rows. This sample is represented by roughly 650,000 distinct CDR3 sequences; approximately 15% of them were singletons. Of the sample, around 3.5% falls within the top ten clones. The sequenced sample was blood. These TCRs come from a woman aged 35 to 49 with Graves' ophthalmopathy.

The rearrangement joins TRBV20-1 to TRBJ1-3; possible D gene TRBD1, 5 bases. Germline V gene sequence: CDR1 DFQATT, CDR2 SNEGSKA (reference sequence). This CDR3 is 15 amino acids long. Trimming removed 6 bases from V and 0 bases from J, with 15 bases in between. The chain's CDR3 is CSAARRGYSGNTIYF. In DNA, the CDR3 is TGCAGTGCCGCGCGGAGGGGTTACTCTGGAAACACCATATATTTT.

This clonotype has ten or more counts. CDR3 sequence reads: CASRPGTRGTTDTQYF. The CDR3 bases are TGTGCCAGCAGGCCCGGGACTAGGGGGACCACAGATACGCAGTATTTT. The chain links TRBV7-3 to TRBJ2-3, with TRBD2 matching 8 bases. The germline CDR1 and CDR2 sequences are SGHTA and FQGTGA. Trimming at V came to 6 bases and at J to 2 bases, leaving 10 bases not matched to a gene. The CDR3 runs 16 residues.

This clonotype has just a few counts. V and J are TRBV27 and TRBJ1-1, with 7 bases fitting TRBD1. CDR1 is MNHEY, CDR2 SMNVEV, per germline (reference sequence). V lost 0 bases to trimming and J lost 10 bases; unmatched junction nucleotides: 8. The CDR3 consists of 14 residues. CDR3 DNA sequence: TGTGCCAGCAGTTTATCCAGGGGGGACCGGGGAGCTTTCTTT. Protein sequence: CASSLSRGDRGAFF.

Many counts were recorded for this clonotype. The chain recombines TRBV6-2 or TRBV6-3 with TRBJ2-1; 12 bases fit TRBD2. V gave up 6 bases and J gave up 8 bases; unmatched junction bases: 14. This CDR3 region has 17 residues. The germline V gene has CDR1 MNHEY and CDR2 SVGEGT. CDR3 bases: TGTGCCAGCAGAATATCAACTAGCGGGGGGAATGGAGATGAGCAGTTCTTC. Amino acid sequence: CASRISTSGGNGDEQFF.

This clonotype was counted a few times. The chain is built from TRBV5-1 and TRBJ2-1; 8 bases align to TRBD2. Germline CDR1 reads SGHRS; CDR2 reads YFSETQ. V was pared by 2 bases and J by 7 bases, with 8 bases of the junction left unmatched. CDR3 length: 15 residues. Written as DNA, the CDR3 is TGCGCCAGCAGCTTAGAACTAGCGGTGGGAAATGAGCAGTTCTTC. It encodes CASSLELAVGNEQFF.

The table lists this clonotype with a few counts. This rearrangement joins TRBV20-1 to TRBJ2-7; TRBD2 matches at 7 bases. Trimming cost V 2 bases and J 4 bases; bases outside gene matches: 11. The CDR3 totals 15 residues. Per the germline V gene, CDR1 is DFQATT and CDR2 is SNEGSKA (reference sequence). CDR3 nucleotides: TGCAGTGCTAGAAGTTTCGTAGCGGGCCTGTACGAGCAGTACTTC. Protein sequence: CSARSFVAGLYEQYF.

About this clonotype itself: A single base separates this from a much larger clone, so it may be a read error. The J gene is TRBJ2-7, the V gene TRBV28; 13 bases match TRBD2. The junction had 5 bases not matched to a gene; V was cut back by 7 bases and J by 5 bases. This CDR3 region has 14 residues. The germline V gene has CDR1 MDHEN and CDR2 SYDVKM. CDR3 sequence: CASMTSGRSHEQYF. DNA for the CDR3: TGTGCCAGCATGACTAGCGGGAGGTCACACGAGCAGTACTTC.

This clonotype came up many times. V gene TRBV11-2 combines with J gene TRBJ2-7, with 10 bases lining up with TRBD1. The trim removed 5 bases at V and 5 bases at J, leaving 9 bases unmatched. CDR1 and CDR2 (germline): SGHAT, FQNNGV. The CDR3 contains 15 residues. The CDR3 loop is CASSTTGTGVHEQYF. CDR3 DNA: TGTGCCAGCAGCACAACCGGGACAGGGGTACACGAGCAGTACTTC.

This clonotype was observed at least ten times. V is TRBV5-1 and J is TRBJ1-2; D possibly corresponds to TRBD1 (6 bases). Germline lookup yields CDR1 SGHRS and CDR2 YFSETQ. There are 13 residues in the CDR3. V shed 4 bases and J shed 5 bases, with 12 bases lying between them. CDR3 in DNA: TGCGCCAGCAGCGTGTCAGGGGAGTATGGCTACACCTTC. It yields the protein CASSVSGEYGYTF.

This clonotype was found many times. This chain connects TRBV28 to TRBJ2-1; D assignment may be TRBD1 or TRBD2 (5 bases each). Trimming removed 3 bases from V and 10 bases from J, with 19 bases in between. Germline V gives CDR1 MDHEN, CDR2 SYDVKM. CDR3 size: 15 residues. The CDR3: CASSFPRGSLGEQFF. CDR3 DNA: TGTGCCAGCAGTTTCCCTCGGGGCTCCCTCGGGGAGCAGTTCTTC.

The chain is built from TRBV2 and TRBJ2-1, with D possibly TRBD2 on 7 matching bases. The V end was cut by 8 bases, the J end by 4 bases, with 18 bases between. Germline V gene data show CDR1 as SNHLY and CDR2 as FYNNEI. The CDR3 runs 15 residues. CDR3 loop: CASGRPGGTYNEQFF. The CDR3 nucleotides read TGTGCCAGCGGCCGCCCGGGGGGCACTTACAATGAGCAGTTCTTC.

The chain recombines TRBV2 with TRBJ1-4; D gene ambiguous. Germline CDR1 and CDR2: SNHLY and FYNNEI. Deletions cut 7 bases from V and 0 bases from J, with 15 bases between. The length of the CDR3 is 16 residues. The CDR3, as DNA: TGTGCCAGCACCTGGTTGGAGTTAACAACTAATGAAAAACTGTTTTTT. Protein: CASTWLELTTNEKLFF. The full variable domain, completed using reference TRBV2 and TRBJ1-4, is EPEVTQTPSHQVTQMGQEVILRCVPISNHLYFYWYRQILGQKVEFLVSFYNNEISEKSEIFDDQFSVERPDGSNFTLKIRSTKLEDSAMYFCASTWLELTTNEKLFFGSGTQLSVL.

This clonotype was seen only a few times. The genes are TRBV6-1 and TRBJ2-1; 11 positions agree with TRBD2. From germline, CDR1 is MNHNS and CDR2 SASEGT. V shed 7 bases, J shed 0 bases, and the junction held 5 bases outside the gene matches. The CDR3 covers 16 residues. Here the CDR3 reads CASTGTSGSSYNEQFF. In DNA form, the CDR3 reads TGTGCCAGCACCGGGACTAGCGGTAGCTCCTACAATGAGCAGTTCTTC.

This clonotype was recorded at least ten times. The chain uses TRBV28 and TRBJ1-1, with unresolved D. The CDR3 length is 13 residues. In germline, CDR1 is MDHEN, CDR2 SYDVKM. V lost 3 bases and J lost 8, with 13 bases in between. The DNA of the CDR3 is TGTGCCAGCAGTTTTACCCCAGGCGGCGAAGCTTTCTTT. Translated, it gives CASSFTPGGEAFF.

V usage is TRBV5-5 and J usage is TRBJ2-1, with 9 bases aligning to TRBD2. Trimming took 4 bases from V and 7 from J; bases not matched to a gene: 9. Per the germline V gene, CDR1 is SGHKS and CDR2 is YYEKEE (reference sequence). This CDR3 contains 15 residues. The CDR3 is CASSPMRGGGNEQFF. CDR3 DNA sequence: TGTGCCAGCAGCCCAATGCGGGGGGGGGGAAATGAGCAGTTCTTC.

This clonotype was counted only a few times. The chain's CDR3 is CASTGTGELFF. CDR3 DNA sequence: TGTGCCAGCACGGGCACCGGGGAGCTGTTTTTT. This rearrangement joins TRBV28 to TRBJ2-2, with D hard to call. CDR3 size: 11 residues. V was trimmed by 7 bases and J by 4 bases, leaving 4 bases between them. CDR1 and CDR2 from the germline V gene are MDHEN and SYDVKM. Supplemented by reference TRBV28 and TRBJ2-2, the full variable domain reads DVKVTQSSRYLVKRTGEKVFLECVQDMDHENMFWYRQDPGLGLRLIYFSYDVKMKEKGDIPEGYSVSREKKERFSLILESASTNQTSMYLCASTGTGELFFGEGSRLTVL.

The V and J genes are TRBV12-3 or TRBV12-4 and TRBJ1-1, with D uncertain. This CDR3 region has 12 residues. Deletions cut 8 bases from V and 7 bases from J, with 14 bases between. This CDR3 is CASGRDGGEAFF. CDR3 sequence (DNA): TGTGCCAGCGGGCGTGACGGAGGTGAAGCTTTCTTT.

In this sample, this clonotype turned up many times. The J gene is TRBJ2-7, the V gene TRBV28; TRBD2 might be the D (7 bases). Trimming removed 3 bases from V and 2 bases from J, with 11 bases in between. This CDR3 region has 14 residues. Germline assignment: CDR1 MDHEN and CDR2 SYDVKM. CDR3 sequence (DNA): TGTGCCAGCAGTTTGGGGGGGCAGACCTACGAGCAGTACTTC. This encodes CASSLGGQTYEQYF. The full variable domain, rest sourced from reference TRBV28 and TRBJ2-7, is DVKVTQSSRYLVKRTGEKVFLECVQDMDHENMFWYRQDPGLGLRLIYFSYDVKMKEKGDIPEGYSVSREKKERFSLILESASTNQTSMYLCASSLGGQTYEQYFGPGTRLTVT.

The V gene is TRBV5-1, the J gene TRBJ2-5; D is undetermined. There are 14 residues in the CDR3. Per the germline V gene, CDR1 is SGHRS and CDR2 is YFSETQ. V shed 4 bases and J shed 5 bases, with 15 bases lying between them. CDR3 in amino acids: CASSPTSGVETQYF. The CDR3 DNA reads TGCGCCAGCAGCCCCACCAGTGGGGTGGAGACCCAGTACTTC.

This chain connects TRBV9 to TRBJ1-1; D is possibly TRBD1 (6 bases). Germline CDR1 SGDLS, CDR2 YYNGEE. V was clipped by 0 bases and J by 1 base, with 19 bases between them. This CDR3 is 18 amino acids long. CDR3 protein: CASSVDGTLNGGNTEAFF. The CDR3 bases are TGTGCCAGCAGCGTAGACGGGACACTGAACGGGGGGAACACTGAAGCTTTCTTT.

There are many counts of this clonotype. The chain carries TRBV13 and TRBJ2-3; TRBD2 matches at 8 bases. Germline assignment: CDR1 PRHDT and CDR2 FYEKMQ (reference sequence). V gave up 6 bases and J gave up 0 bases; unmatched junction bases: 5. The CDR3 is made up of 15 amino acids. The CDR3 DNA reads as TGTGCCAGCAGTCTTAGCGGGATTAGCACAGATACGCAGTATTTT. It codes for CASSLSGISTDTQYF.

In DNA, the CDR3 is TGTGCCAGCAGAGCGGGACAGGGTATTACTGGGGCCAACGTCCTGACTTTC. Its protein is CASRAGQGITGANVLTF. The chain links TRBV6-1 to TRBJ2-6, with 9 bases lining up with TRBD1. Germline CDR1 is MNHNS and CDR2 is SASEGT. This CDR3 contains 17 residues. The V segment lost 6 bases and the J segment 2 bases; nucleotides outside the gene matches: 8.

In its sample, this clonotype was seen a few times. This chain links TRBV11-2 with TRBJ2-1; 9 nucleotides match TRBD1. V was clipped by 5 bases and J by 10 bases; unmatched bases: 9. The CDR3 is made up of 14 amino acids. Germline CDR1 and CDR2: SGHAT and FQNNGV. The CDR3 DNA reads as TGTGCCAGCAGCCACGGGACAGGGCTGAGGGAGCAGTTCTTC. This codes for CASSHGTGLREQFF.

This clonotype was recorded at least ten times. The chain combines TRBV30 with TRBJ2-5, with D hard to call. Deletions cut 1 base from V and 5 bases from J, with 8 bases between. CDR3 length equals 12 residues. Germline lookup yields CDR1 GTSNPN and CDR2 SVGIG (reference sequence). The CDR3 spells CAWSEVVETQYF. The CDR3 nucleotides read TGTGCCTGGAGTGAGGTGGTGGAGACCCAGTACTTC. Based on the CDR3 plus reference TRBV30 and TRBJ2-5, the full variable domain is SQTIHQWPATLVQPVGSPLSLECTVEGTSNPNLYWYRQAAGRGLQLLFYSVGIGQISSEVPQNLSASRPQDRQFILSSKKLLLSDSGFYLCAWSEVVETQYFGPGTRLLVL.

In its sample, this clonotype was seen a few times. The J gene is TRBJ2-6, the V gene TRBV12-3 or TRBV12-4, with D maybe TRBD2 (6 bases). This CDR3 is 18 amino acids long. V was trimmed by 5 bases and J by 1 base, leaving 18 bases between them. CDR3: CASSNPGLARSGANVLTF. The CDR3, as DNA: TGTGCCAGCAGTAATCCAGGTCTAGCGCGGTCTGGGGCCAACGTCCTGACTTTC.